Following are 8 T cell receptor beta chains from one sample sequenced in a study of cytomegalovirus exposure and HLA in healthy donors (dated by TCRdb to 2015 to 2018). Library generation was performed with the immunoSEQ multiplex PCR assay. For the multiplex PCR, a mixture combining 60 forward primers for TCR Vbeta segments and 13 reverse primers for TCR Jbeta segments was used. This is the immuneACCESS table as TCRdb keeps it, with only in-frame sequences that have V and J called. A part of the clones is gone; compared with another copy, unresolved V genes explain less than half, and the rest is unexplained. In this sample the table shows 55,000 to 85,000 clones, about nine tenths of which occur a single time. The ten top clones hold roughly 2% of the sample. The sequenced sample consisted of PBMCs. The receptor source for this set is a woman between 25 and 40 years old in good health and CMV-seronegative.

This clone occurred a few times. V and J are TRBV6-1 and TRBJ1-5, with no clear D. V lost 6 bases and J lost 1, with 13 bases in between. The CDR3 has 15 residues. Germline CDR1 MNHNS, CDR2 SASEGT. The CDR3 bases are TGTGCCAGCAGCGCATCGGGGATGAGCAATCAGCCCCAGCATTTT. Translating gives CASSASGMSNQPQHF.

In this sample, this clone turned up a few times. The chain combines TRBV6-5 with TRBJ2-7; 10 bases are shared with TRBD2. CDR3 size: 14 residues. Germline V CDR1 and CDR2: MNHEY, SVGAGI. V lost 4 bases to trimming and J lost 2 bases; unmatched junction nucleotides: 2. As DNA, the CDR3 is TGTGCCAGCAGTTCCAGCGGGAGGGCCTACGAGCAGTACTTC. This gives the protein CASSSSGRAYEQYF.

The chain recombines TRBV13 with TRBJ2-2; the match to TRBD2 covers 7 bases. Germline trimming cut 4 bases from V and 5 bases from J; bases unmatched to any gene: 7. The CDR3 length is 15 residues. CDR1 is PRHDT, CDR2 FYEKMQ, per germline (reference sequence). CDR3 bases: TGTGCCAGCAGCTACGGGACGGGGGGTACCGGGGAGCTGTTTTTT. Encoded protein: CASSYGTGGTGELFF.

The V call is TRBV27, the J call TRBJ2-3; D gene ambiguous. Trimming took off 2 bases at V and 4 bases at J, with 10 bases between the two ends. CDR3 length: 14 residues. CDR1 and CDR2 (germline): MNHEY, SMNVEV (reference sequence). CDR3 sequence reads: CASSLPHTPDTQYF. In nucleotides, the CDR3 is TGTGCCAGCAGTTTACCTCATACACCAGATACGCAGTATTTT.

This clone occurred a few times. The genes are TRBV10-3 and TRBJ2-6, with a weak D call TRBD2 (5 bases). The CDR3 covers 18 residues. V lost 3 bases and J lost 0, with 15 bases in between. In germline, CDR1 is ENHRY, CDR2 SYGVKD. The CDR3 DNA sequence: TGTGCCATCAGTGAAACCCCGCGACGGGGCTCTGGGGCCAACGTCCTGACTTTC. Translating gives CAISETPRRGSGANVLTF.

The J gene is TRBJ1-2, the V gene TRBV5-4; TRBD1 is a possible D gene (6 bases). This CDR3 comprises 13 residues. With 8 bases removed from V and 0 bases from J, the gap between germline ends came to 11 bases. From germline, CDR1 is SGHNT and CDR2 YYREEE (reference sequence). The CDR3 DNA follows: TGTGCCAGTCGGGACAACCCTAACTATGGCTACACCTTC. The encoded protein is CASRDNPNYGYTF.

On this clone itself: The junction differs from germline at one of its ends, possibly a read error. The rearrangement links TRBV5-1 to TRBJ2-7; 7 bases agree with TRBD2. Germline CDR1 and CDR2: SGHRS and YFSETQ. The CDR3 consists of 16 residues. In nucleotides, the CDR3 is TGCGCCAGCAGCGGGGACTACCGGGAGAACTCCTACGACCAGTACTTC. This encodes CASSGDYRENSYDQYF.

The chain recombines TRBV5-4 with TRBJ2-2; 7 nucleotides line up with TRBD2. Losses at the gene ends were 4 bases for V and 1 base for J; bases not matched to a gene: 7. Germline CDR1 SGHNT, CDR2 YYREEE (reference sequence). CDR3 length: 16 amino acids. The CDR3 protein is CASSRSGGGNTGELFF. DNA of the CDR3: TGTGCCAGCAGCCGTAGCGGCGGGGGGAACACCGGGGAGCTGTTTTTT.